One and the same sample provided the 21 T cell receptor beta chains below, sequenced in a study of blood T cells in healthy people across ages. A second roughly 6 to 12 cycle PCR used barcoded and J-beta primers. Each CDR3 protein is one row after TCRdb ran MiXCR on the 5' RACE reads. The table lists over 600,000 distinct CDR3 sequences, approximately 40% of them singletons. Specimen: blood. The receptors derive from an older man in good health.

The rearrangement links TRBV5-1 to TRBJ2-7, with D unclear. This CDR3 is built from 13 residues. In germline, CDR1 is SGHRS, CDR2 YFSETQ. V lost 4 bases and J lost 4, with 12 bases in between. CDR3 nucleotides: TGCGCCAGCAGCATGGGGTGGTTATACGAGCAGTACTTC. Translated, it gives CASSMGWLYEQYF.

The chain couples TRBV7-9 to TRBJ2-6; a weak D match, TRBD1 (5 bases). The CDR3 runs 16 residues. Trimming took 7 bases from V and 0 from J, leaving 13 bases between them. CDR1 and CDR2 from the germline V gene are SEHNR and FQNEAQ (reference sequence). CDR3 amino acids: CASNTGYGSGANVLTF. In DNA form, the CDR3 reads TGTGCCAGCAATACAGGATATGGCTCTGGGGCCAACGTCCTGACTTTC.

This chain uses TRBV20-1 with TRBJ2-1; no clear D gene. This CDR3 is 14 amino acids long. V was pared by 2 bases and J by 6 bases, with 14 bases between. Looked up from germline, CDR1 is DFQATT and CDR2 is SNEGSKA (reference sequence). DNA for the CDR3: TGCAGTGCTAGAAGAGACGAGCGACGCAATGAGCAGTTCTTC. Its translation is CSARRDERRNEQFF.

This clonotype was recorded a few times. This chain connects TRBV2 to TRBJ1-2; no clear D gene. Trimming left V 4 bases short and J 4 bases short, with 10 bases between. The germline V gene has CDR1 SNHLY and CDR2 FYNNEI. This CDR3 contains 13 residues. The CDR3 nucleotides read TGTGCCAGCAGTGCACGGGCGGCCTATGGCTACACCTTC. Its protein product is CASSARAAYGYTF.

Only a few counts were recorded for this clonotype. The chain uses TRBV5-1 and TRBJ2-3; D perhaps matches TRBD1 (6 bases). This CDR3 has 15 residues. CDR1 and CDR2 from the germline V gene are SGHRS and YFSETQ. Trimming cost V 2 bases and J 10 bases, with 20 bases left between them. CDR3 in amino acids: CASSFADFRTGPQYF. CDR3 nucleotides: TGCGCCAGCAGCTTTGCGGACTTTAGAACAGGGCCGCAGTATTTT.

J is TRBJ2-2 and V is TRBV10-3, with D possibly matching TRBD1 (5 bases). Germline V lookup: CDR1 ENHRY, CDR2 SYGVKD. With 4 bases removed from V and 2 bases from J, the gap between germline ends came to 8 bases. The CDR3 loop spans 14 amino acids. The CDR3 DNA reads TGTGCCATCAGTGCGACAGTTAACACCGGGGAGCTGTTTTTT. As protein: CAISATVNTGELFF.

The rearrangement links TRBV9 to TRBJ2-5; D possibly corresponds to TRBD2 (7 bases). The germline V and J ends were trimmed by 0 bases and 11 bases, with 20 bases remaining between them. The CDR3 extends over 15 amino acids. Germline CDR1 SGDLS, CDR2 YYNGEE. The CDR3 DNA reads as TGTGCCAGCAGCGTAGAGGGCGGGGGCCTCAATGAGCAGTACTTC. Protein: CASSVEGGGLNEQYF.

CDR3 in amino acids: CASSLQGVPYEQYF. The CDR3 DNA is TGTGCCAGCTCACTACAGGGGGTTCCCTACGAGCAGTACTTC. The chain combines TRBV18 with TRBJ2-7; 8 bases line up with TRBD1. The CDR3 consists of 14 residues. Looked up from germline, CDR1 is KGHSH and CDR2 is LQKENI. Trimming took 4 bases from V and 2 from J; bases not matched to a gene: 4.

To note about this clonotype: A read error may account for a junction end that differs from germline. V is TRBV28 and J is TRBJ1-6; D is unclear. The V gene's germline CDR1 is MDHEN and CDR2 SYDVKM. The CDR3 loop spans 15 amino acids. The CDR3 nucleotides read TGTGCCAGCATTCAGGAGAGCTCCTATAATTTACCCCTCCACTTT. As protein: CASIQESSYNLPLHF.

This clonotype has only a few counts. This chain connects TRBV18 to TRBJ2-1; 7 nucleotides match TRBD1. Losses at the gene ends were 7 bases for V and 5 bases for J; bases not matched to a gene: 11. This CDR3 has 15 amino acids. Germline loops: CDR1 KGHSH, CDR2 LQKENI. The DNA for the CDR3 is TGTGCCAGCTGTGAGGGACAGACAGGAGACAATGAGCAGTTCTTC. It yields the protein CASCEGQTGDNEQFF.

This clonotype was seen more than once but under ten times. A read error may explain this, as a much larger clone is one base away. The V call is TRBV15, the J call TRBJ2-1, with TRBD2 matching over 8 bases. Looked up from germline, CDR1 is LNHNV and CDR2 is YYDKDF (reference sequence). J lost 13 bases, V lost 0 bases, and 14 bases had no gene match. This CDR3 is built from 16 residues. CDR3 in DNA: TGTGCCACCAGCAGAGAACGGGGGGGCCTCCAAGAGACCCAGTTCTTC. Protein: CATSRERGGLQETQFF.

V and J are TRBV10-2 and TRBJ2-7; maybe TRBD2 (5 bases). This CDR3 comprises 15 residues. CDR1 is WSHSY, CDR2 SAAADI, per germline. V was trimmed by 2 bases and J by 4 bases, leaving 15 bases between them. The CDR3 spells CASSEQDGLIYEQYF. CDR3 coding DNA: TGCGCCAGCAGTGAGCAGGACGGACTTATTTACGAGCAGTACTTC.

The chain has TRBV6-1 and TRBJ2-7; 7 positions match TRBD1. CDR3 length: 14 amino acids. CDR1 MNHNS and CDR2 SASEGT come from the germline V gene. Trimming at V came to 5 bases and at J to 2 bases, leaving 6 bases not matched to a gene. In nucleotides, the CDR3 is TGTGCCAGCAGTATGTTGCAGGGGGCCTACGAGCAGTACTTC. Its translation: CASSMLQGAYEQYF.

Note on this clonotype: An end of the junction does not agree with germline; a read error may underlie this. The chain links TRBV10-3 to TRBJ2-7; 9 positions agree with TRBD1. Germline CDR1 ENHRY, CDR2 SYGVKD. This CDR3 region has 14 residues. The CDR3, as DNA: TGTGCCATCAGTACCGGGACAGGGACCTACAAGCAGTACTTC. Translation gives CAISTGTGTYKQYF.

This clonotype was seen more than once but under ten times. The gene calls are TRBV5-1 and TRBJ2-2; unclear D gene. Germline V gene sequence: CDR1 SGHRS, CDR2 YFSETQ. The V gene lost 1 base and the J gene lost 0 bases, with 7 bases spanning the gap. The CDR3 has 15 residues. The CDR3 loop is CASSLSPSNTGELFF. CDR3 DNA sequence: TGCGCCAGCAGCTTGTCACCGTCGAACACCGGGGAGCTGTTTTTT. Variable domain in full (rest from reference TRBV5-1 and TRBJ2-2): KAGVTQTPRYLIKTRGQQVTLSCSPISGHRSVSWYQQTPGQGLQFLFEYFSETQRNKGNFPGRFSGRQFSNSRSEMNVSTLELGDSALYLCASSLSPSNTGELFFGEGSRLTVL.

This chain joins TRBV6-5 and TRBJ2-7; D not certain. The V end lost 0 bases, the J end lost 0 bases, and 9 bases lay between the germline ends. Germline V lookup: CDR1 MNHEY, CDR2 SVGAGI. The CDR3 contains 15 residues. For the CDR3, the DNA is TGTGCCAGCAGTTACTCGCACAGTTACTCCTACGAGCAGTACTTC. Amino acid sequence: CASSYSHSYSYEQYF.

In its sample, this clonotype was seen a few times. This sequence joins TRBV7-2 and TRBJ2-5, with 12 bases matching TRBD2. The junction had 9 bases not matched to a gene; V was cut back by 5 bases and J by 5 bases. The CDR3 consists of 16 residues. Germline V gene data show CDR1 as SGHTA and CDR2 as FQGNSA. The CDR3 loop is CASSRRTSGTRETQYF. The CDR3 DNA reads as TGTGCCAGCAGCCGTAGGACTAGCGGGACTAGGGAGACCCAGTACTTC.

This clonotype was counted many times. The rearrangement joins TRBV29-1 to TRBJ2-3; D is uncertain. Germline assignment: CDR1 SQVTM and CDR2 ANQGSEA. CDR3 length: 12 amino acids. With 8 bases removed from V and 1 base from J, the gap between germline ends came to 10 bases. CDR3 DNA sequence: TGCAGCTTTCCCCGCGGCACAGATACGCAGTATTTT. Residues: CSFPRGTDTQYF.

This clonotype was counted a few times. The J gene is TRBJ2-3, the V gene TRBV29-1, with 10 bases aligning to TRBD1. Germline trimming cut 8 bases from V and 1 base from J; bases unmatched to any gene: 3. Per the germline V gene, CDR1 is SQVTM and CDR2 is ANQGSEA. This CDR3 is built from 13 residues. The CDR3 nucleotides are TGCAGCACCGGGACAGGGGGCACAGATACGCAGTATTTT. Translating it yields CSTGTGGTDTQYF.

This clonotype has a handful of counts. V gene TRBV5-1 combines with J gene TRBJ2-3; TRBD2 matches 12 bases. The CDR3 loop spans 16 amino acids. After removal of 3 bases from V and 0 bases from J, the junction contained 2 bases not matched to a gene. The germline V gene encodes CDR1 SGHRS and CDR2 YFSETQ. CDR3 nucleotides: TGCGCCAGCAGCTCCACTAGCGGGGGGAGCACAGATACGCAGTATTTT. It codes for CASSSTSGGSTDTQYF.

The chain couples TRBV6-1 to TRBJ2-2, with a weak D call TRBD1 (6 bases). CDR1 is MNHNS, CDR2 SASEGT, per germline. The CDR3 length is 14 residues. The V end was cut by 6 bases, the J end by 3 bases, with 11 bases between. CDR3 sequence (DNA): TGTGCCAGCAGGGCAGGGGAATACACCGGGGAGCTGTTTTTT. Translating it yields CASRAGEYTGELFF.